These 3 T cell receptor beta chains were all obtained from the same sample, sequenced in a study of blood T cells in healthy people across ages. PCR was performed a second time for about 7 to 12 cycles using a sample-barcoded 5' primer and a J-beta primer mix. Each CDR3 protein gets one entry after TCRdb re-called the 5' RACE reads with MiXCR. The table has roughly 790,000 distinct CDR3 sequences, approximately 43% seen once; the top ten hold roughly 20%. Source material: blood. All receptors come from an older woman in good health.

The chain links TRBV28 to TRBJ2-7; 11 nucleotides align to TRBD1. CDR3 size: 17 residues. Trimming at V came to 5 bases and at J to 0 bases, leaving 9 bases not matched to a gene. Per the germline V gene, CDR1 is MDHEN and CDR2 is SYDVKM. CDR3 region: CASSPRTGGPNSYEQYF. The CDR3 DNA reads as TGTGCCAGCAGTCCCCGGACAGGGGGCCCCAACTCCTACGAGCAGTACTTC.

In the case of this clonotype: Possible read error: a much larger clone is one base away. The genes are TRBV27 and TRBJ2-7, with TRBD1 matching 7 bases. There are 14 residues in the CDR3. Germline trimming cut 5 bases from V and 5 bases from J; bases unmatched to any gene: 9. Germline CDR1 and CDR2: MNHEY and SMNVEV (reference sequence). The chain's CDR3 is CASSRQGMGNEQYF. The CDR3, as DNA: TGTGCCAGCAGTAGACAGGGTATGGGAAACGAGCAGTACTTC.

V is TRBV6-4 and J is TRBJ1-1, with a possible D match to TRBD1 (6 bases). Germline CDR1 MRHNA, CDR2 SNTAGT. The V gene lost 3 bases and the J gene lost 4 bases, with 9 bases spanning the gap. The CDR3 is 13 residues long. In nucleotides, the CDR3 is TGTGCCAGCAGTGAAACGGGGGCCACTGAAGCTTTCTTT. This gives the protein CASSETGATEAFF.